This T cell receptor (beta chain) comes out of a study of T-cell reconstitution after alpha-beta-depleted transplantation in children. Germline assignment: CDR1 MGHRA and CDR2 YSYEKL. The CDR3 totals 15 residues. The V end was cut by 5 bases, the J end by 3 bases, with 17 bases between. This clonotype was counted many times. Its antigen is not identified. Library preparation (for TCRbeta) was performed with unique molecular identifiers. TCRdb called the PCR reads again in MiXCR, with one record for every CDR3 protein. The sample shows 210,000 or so distinct CDR3 sequences, about a tenth of them seen only once. The study's findings and limits: By about two months after transplant, alpha-beta T cells reportedly arose from several hundred graft clones that had expanded. The high TCRbeta diversity at day 60 in some patients came from surviving recipient T cells and thymic progenitors.

The receptor was isolated from a child younger than two with acute myeloid leukemia, due to receive a stem cell transplant. The chain joins TRBV4-1 to TRBJ2-7; unclear D gene. The specimen comprised PBMCs, sampled before TCRalphabeta/CD19-depleted stem cell transplant. In DNA form, the CDR3 reads TGCGCCAGCAGCACTGTAGGGCTTTCGCACTACGAGCAGTACTTC. It codes for CASSTVGLSHYEQYF.